This T cell receptor beta chain emerged from a study of blood T cell repertoires in COVID-19. Study background: Italy, Spain and the United States were the sources of the convalescent and acute COVID-19 samples. T cells, B-cell-depleted T cells, or PBMCs provided the cDNA or gDNA that served as material.

CDR3 length equals 14 residues. CDR1 and CDR2 from the germline V gene are MNHEY and SMNVEV (reference sequence). V was cut by 2 bases and J by 1 base, with 8 bases left in between. The participants were between about 18 and 90 years old and came from about two dozen US areas. Method: immunoSEQ multiplex PCR; TCRdb's copy keeps in-frame clones and lacks some. The sample consists of approximately 150,000 clones, around four fifths of them appearing once. The sequenced material came from PBMCs or T cells enriched from blood (not recorded which). This chain joins TRBV27 and TRBJ1-1; D perhaps matches TRBD1 (6 bases). This TCR derives from a woman aged 45-59 years who had recovered from COVID-19. The CDR3 DNA reads TGTGCCAGCAGTTTAACAGGGAGGAACACTGAAGCTTTCTTT. As protein: CASSLTGRNTEAFF.